This entry features one TCR beta chain sequence. Its antigen is unidentified. These data originate in a study of Graves' ophthalmopathy and Graves' hyperthyroidism. The CDR3 is made up of 15 amino acids. V lost 2 bases to trimming and J lost 4 bases, with 14 bases between them. Overall study results and limits: Predictions made by the model for ophthalmopathy progression reached approximately 71% sensitivity and 72% to 85% specificity.

Beta-chain TCR CDR3 regions were amplified from RNA transcripts. Following a first-round RT-PCR that used HTBI primers, a second-round multiplex PCR was carried out. TCRdb re-called the multiplex PCR reads through MiXCR, storing one row per CDR3 protein. The table includes hundreds of thousands of distinct CDR3 sequences, approximately 42% detected once. Other autoimmune diseases, uncontrolled infections, pregnancy or lactation led to the exclusion of patients. The authors diagnosed from clinical symptoms, serum thyroxine, TRAb, thyroid ultrasound and orbital computed tomography. The PBMCs had their origin in 8.5 to 10 ml of fresh peripheral blood.

This chain links TRBV12-3 or TRBV12-4 with TRBJ2-5; no clear D gene. This TCR came from an adult man with Graves' ophthalmopathy. Sequencing input: peripheral blood. The CDR3 coding sequence is TGTGCCAGCAGTTTAAGTAGAGAGTTCCCAGAGACCCAGTACTTC. It specifies CASSLSREFPETQYF.